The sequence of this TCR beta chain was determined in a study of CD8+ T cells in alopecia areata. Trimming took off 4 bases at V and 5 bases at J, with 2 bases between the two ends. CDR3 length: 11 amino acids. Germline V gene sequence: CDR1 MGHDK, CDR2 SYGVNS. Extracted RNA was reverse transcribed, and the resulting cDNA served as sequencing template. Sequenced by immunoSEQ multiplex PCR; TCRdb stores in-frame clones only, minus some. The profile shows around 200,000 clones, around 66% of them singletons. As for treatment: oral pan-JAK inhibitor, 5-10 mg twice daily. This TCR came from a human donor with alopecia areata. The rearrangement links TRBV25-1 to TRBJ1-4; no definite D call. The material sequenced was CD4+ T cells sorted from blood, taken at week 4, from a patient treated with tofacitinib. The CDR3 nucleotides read TGTGCCAGCAGTGTAAATGAAAAACTGTTTTTT. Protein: CASSVNEKLFF.